The entry that follows covers one T cell receptor (beta chain) sequence. The antigen is unknown. Germline V gene data show CDR1 as ENHRY and CDR2 as SYGVKD. The CDR3 extends over 13 amino acids. The V segment lost 6 bases and the J segment 5 bases; nucleotides outside the gene matches: 4. The sample originates from a study of Graves' ophthalmopathy and Graves' hyperthyroidism. Study conclusions and caveats: Distinction of ophthalmopathy from stable hyperthyroidism by a 13-signature model reached approximately 90% sensitivity and approximately 81% specificity. Its predictions of ophthalmopathy progression gave the model over 65% sensitivity and about 78% specificity.

RNA transcripts yielded amplified TCR beta CDR3 regions. The first-round RT-PCR employed HTBI primers together with the Qiagen OneStep RT-PCR kit. A multiplex PCR was then performed as the second round. TCRdb independently ran MiXCR on the multiplex PCR reads; one entry per CDR3 protein. The repertoire includes over 650,000 distinct CDR3 sequences, about 38% of them detected once, and over 2.5% sits in the top ten. The clonotype originates from an adult man with Graves' ophthalmopathy. Sequencing input: peripheral blood. The chain combines TRBV10-3 with TRBJ2-5, with TRBD2 matching 9 bases. The CDR3 DNA sequence: TGTGCCATCAGGGCTAGCGGGGTGGAGACCCAGTACTTC. The encoded protein is CAIRASGVETQYF.